Below are 18 T cell receptor beta chains sequenced from a single sample in a study of pediatric ulcerative colitis. Data came from immunoSEQ multiplex PCR; TCRdb stores just in-frame clones and leaves some out. Among tens of thousands of clones, over 70% were seen once, and the ten largest hold 3.5% to 4.5%. Rectal tissue came from one to two pinch biopsies taken at colonoscopy. The sequenced sample consisted of gut tissue. The receptors shown here come from a girl aged 10 to 17 with moderate ulcerative colitis.

The genes are TRBV11-3 and TRBJ2-3; D remains ambiguous. The CDR3 consists of 13 residues. V gave up 3 bases and J gave up 0 bases, with 4 bases separating them. Looked up from germline, CDR1 is SGHNT and CDR2 is YENEEA. In DNA form, the CDR3 reads TGTGCCAGCAGCTTGGGTAGCACAGATACGCAGTATTTT. Its translation is CASSLGSTDTQYF.

This chain links TRBV19 with TRBJ2-3; possibly TRBD2 for D (6 bases). The CDR3 contains 15 residues. Trimming pared 4 bases from V and 0 bases from J, leaving 11 bases between. In germline, CDR1 is LNHDA, CDR2 SQIVND (reference sequence). The DNA for the CDR3 is TGTGCCAGTAGTACCACGGGGGATAGCACAGATACGCAGTATTTT. This encodes CASSTTGDSTDTQYF.

This chain links TRBV7-9 with TRBJ1-1; D remains ambiguous. The V gene's germline CDR1 is SEHNR and CDR2 FQNEAQ (reference sequence). The CDR3 spans 13 residues. Trimming stripped 1 base from V and 3 bases from J, with 6 bases between. Written as DNA, the CDR3 is TGTGCCAGCAGCTTAGTAGCAGACACTGAAGCTTTCTTT. Translating it yields CASSLVADTEAFF.

The chain recombines TRBV6-5 with TRBJ1-2, with D perhaps TRBD1 (6 bases). CDR3 size: 16 residues. Germline V gene lookup returns CDR1 MNHEY and CDR2 SVGAGI. V shed 0 bases and J shed 2 bases, with 13 bases lying between them. CDR3 DNA sequence: TGTGCCAGCAGTTACTCGAAGGGCAGGGGAAACTATGGCTACACCTTC. It yields the protein CASSYSKGRGNYGYTF.

The chain joins TRBV6-5 to TRBJ2-3; D unresolved. The CDR3 has 13 residues. Germline V gives CDR1 MNHEY, CDR2 SVGAGI. The V and J ends lost 4 bases and 3 bases respectively, with 8 bases between them. The CDR3: CASSWADTDTQYF. CDR3 DNA sequence: TGTGCCAGCAGTTGGGCGGATACAGATACGCAGTATTTT.

This clone was recorded a few times. J is TRBJ1-2 and V is TRBV19; a possible D gene is TRBD1 (5 bases). CDR1 is LNHDA, CDR2 SQIVND, per germline (reference sequence). There are 14 residues in the CDR3. V dropped 6 bases and J dropped 5 bases, with 16 bases sitting between them. CDR3 nucleotides: TGTGCCAGTAGGGGACCGTGGGATGGATATGGCTACACCTTC. It yields the protein CASRGPWDGYGYTF.

The rearrangement joins TRBV7-2 to TRBJ1-3; no definite D call. Between the trimmed V and J ends, which lost 4 bases and 0 bases, there was a span of 10 bases. The CDR3 runs 15 residues. Germline assignment: CDR1 SGHTA and CDR2 FQGNSA. CDR3 sequence reads: CASSSTAGSGNTIYF. The CDR3 region has the DNA TGTGCCAGCAGCTCTACAGCTGGCTCTGGAAACACCATATATTTT.

A few counts support this clone. The chain uses TRBV14 and TRBJ2-1, with TRBD2 identical over 13 bases. Germline CDR1 reads SGHDN; CDR2 reads FVKESK. V trimming: 3 bases; J trimming: 7 bases; junction bases outside the gene matches: 9. CDR3 length: 17 amino acids. The CDR3 loop is CASSHLRLAGGLNEQFF. The CDR3 coding sequence is TGTGCCAGCAGCCACCTACGACTAGCGGGGGGCCTTAATGAGCAGTTCTTC. The whole variable domain, remainder taken from reference TRBV14 and TRBJ2-1, is EAGVTQFPSHSVIEKGQTVTLRCDPISGHDNLYWYRRVMGKEIKFLLHFVKESKQDESGMPNNRFLAERTGGTYSTLKVQPAELEDSGVYFCASSHLRLAGGLNEQFFGPGTRLTVL.

The genes are TRBV2 and TRBJ2-6, with D uncertain. Trimming took off 7 bases at V and 0 bases at J, with 4 bases between the two ends. Germline V gives CDR1 SNHLY, CDR2 FYNNEI. This CDR3 has 13 amino acids. CDR3 residues: CASTGSGANVLTF. The CDR3 region has the DNA TGTGCCAGCACGGGCTCTGGGGCCAACGTCCTGACTTTC.

V gene TRBV5-1 combines with J gene TRBJ2-7, with 10 positions matching TRBD2. V gave up 5 bases and J gave up 1 base; unmatched junction bases: 9. This CDR3 is 16 amino acids long. Germline-derived CDR1 and CDR2 are SGHRS and YFSETQ. The DNA of the CDR3 is TGCGCCAGCAGGTCTTCTAGCGGGAGAAATTCCTACGAGCAGTACTTC. Its protein is CASRSSSGRNSYEQYF.

The gene calls are TRBV30 and TRBJ1-6; 10 bases map to TRBD1. This CDR3 region has 20 residues. V lost 0 bases to trimming and J lost 1 base; unmatched junction nucleotides: 12. The germline CDR1 and CDR2 sequences are GTSNPN and SVGIG (reference sequence). The CDR3 loop reads CAWSVGFRDRGSSYNSPLHF. DNA of the CDR3: TGTGCCTGGAGTGTTGGGTTTAGGGACAGGGGATCGTCCTATAATTCACCCCTCCACTTT.

V is TRBV19 and J is TRBJ2-7, with 10 positions matching TRBD2. CDR3 size: 15 residues. The germline CDR1 and CDR2 sequences are LNHDA and SQIVND (reference sequence). Trimming removed 3 bases from V and 3 bases from J; junction bases left unmatched: 5. The CDR3 region is CASSIYGTSVYEQYF. The CDR3 DNA reads as TGTGCCAGTAGTATTTACGGGACTAGCGTCTACGAGCAGTACTTC. Combining the CDR3 with reference TRBV19 and TRBJ2-7 gives the whole variable domain DGGITQSPKYLFRKEGQNVTLSCEQNLNHDAMYWYRQDPGQGLRLIYYSQIVNDFQKGDIAEGYSVSREKKESFPLTVTSAQKNPTAFYLCASSIYGTSVYEQYFGPGTRLTVT.

This chain joins TRBV5-1 and TRBJ2-7; D assignment may be TRBD1 or TRBD2 (5 bases each). The CDR3 totals 14 residues. Germline V gene data show CDR1 as SGHRS and CDR2 as YFSETQ. V lost 3 bases, J lost 6 bases, and 16 bases lay in between. The CDR3: CASSSRLGVVEQYF. CDR3 DNA sequence: TGCGCCAGCAGCTCCCGTCTGGGGGTTGTCGAGCAGTACTTC.

The chain is built from TRBV30 and TRBJ2-7, with 8 positions matching TRBD1. This CDR3 is 13 amino acids long. In germline, CDR1 is GTSNPN, CDR2 SVGIG (reference sequence). The V and J ends lost 7 bases and 2 bases, in that order; junction bases with no gene match: 7. This chain's CDR3 is CASDRGRAYEQYF. In DNA, the CDR3 is TGTGCCTCTGACAGGGGACGCGCCTACGAGCAGTACTTC.

The CDR3 coding sequence is TGCGCCAGCAGCCAAGTACGGAGCGGGATCTACGAGCAGTACTTC. Residues: CASSQVRSGIYEQYF. This rearrangement joins TRBV4-1 to TRBJ2-7, with 7 bases matching TRBD2. V lost 1 base, J lost 3 bases, and 6 bases stayed unmatched. This CDR3 is 15 amino acids long. Per the germline V gene, CDR1 is MGHRA and CDR2 is YSYEKL.

The J gene is TRBJ2-2, the V gene TRBV5-1, with D unclear. CDR1 SGHRS and CDR2 YFSETQ come from the germline V gene. The CDR3 has 16 residues. V shed 1 base and J shed 0 bases, with 10 bases lying between them. The CDR3 nucleotides read TGCGCCAGCAGCTTGAGGTTGTTCGCGAACACCGGGGAGCTGTTTTTT. Amino acid sequence: CASSLRLFANTGELFF. Using reference TRBV5-1 and TRBJ2-2 for the parts outside the CDR3, the full variable domain is KAGVTQTPRYLIKTRGQQVTLSCSPISGHRSVSWYQQTPGQGLQFLFEYFSETQRNKGNFPGRFSGRQFSNSRSEMNVSTLELGDSALYLCASSLRLFANTGELFFGEGSRLTVL.

V usage is TRBV7-9 and J usage is TRBJ1-2, with D hard to call. With 4 bases removed from V and 2 bases from J, the gap between germline ends came to 8 bases. Germline CDR1 reads SEHNR; CDR2 reads FQNEAQ (reference sequence). The CDR3 contains 13 residues. The CDR3 sequence is CASSSDTNYGYTF. The CDR3 coding sequence is TGTGCCAGCAGCTCTGACACAAACTATGGCTACACCTTC.

This clone has only a few counts. The chain is built from TRBV11-2 and TRBJ1-6, with D maybe TRBD1 (5 bases). Deletions cut 5 bases from V and 9 bases from J, with 14 bases between. The CDR3 is 14 residues long. Germline V lookup: CDR1 SGHAT, CDR2 FQNNGV. Written as DNA, the CDR3 is TGTGCCAGCAGCCAGCAGGGACGAGCTTCACCCCTCCACTTT. Translating it yields CASSQQGRASPLHF.